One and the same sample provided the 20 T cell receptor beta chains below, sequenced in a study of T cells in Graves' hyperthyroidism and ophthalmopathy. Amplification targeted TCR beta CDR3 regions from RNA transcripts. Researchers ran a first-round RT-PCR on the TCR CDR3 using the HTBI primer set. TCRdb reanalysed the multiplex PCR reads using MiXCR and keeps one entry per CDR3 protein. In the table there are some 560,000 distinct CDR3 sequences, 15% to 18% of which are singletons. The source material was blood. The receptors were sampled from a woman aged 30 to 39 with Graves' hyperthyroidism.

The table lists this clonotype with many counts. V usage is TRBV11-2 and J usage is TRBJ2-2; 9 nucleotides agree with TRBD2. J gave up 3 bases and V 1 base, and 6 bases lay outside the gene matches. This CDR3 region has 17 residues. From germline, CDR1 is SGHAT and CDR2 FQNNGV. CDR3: CASSLGQREAYTGELFF. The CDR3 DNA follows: TGTGCCAGCAGCTTAGGCCAGCGGGAGGCGTACACCGGGGAGCTGTTTTTT.

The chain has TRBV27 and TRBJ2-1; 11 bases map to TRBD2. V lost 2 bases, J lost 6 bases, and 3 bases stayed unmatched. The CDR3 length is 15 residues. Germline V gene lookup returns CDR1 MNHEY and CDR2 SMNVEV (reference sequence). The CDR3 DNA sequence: TGTGCCAGCAGTTTAATTACTAGCGGGAGCAATGAGCAGTTCTTC. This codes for CASSLITSGSNEQFF.

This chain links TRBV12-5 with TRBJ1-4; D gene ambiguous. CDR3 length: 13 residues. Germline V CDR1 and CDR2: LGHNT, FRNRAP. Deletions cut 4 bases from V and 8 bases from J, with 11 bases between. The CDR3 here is CASGSYTSEKLFF. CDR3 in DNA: TGTGCTAGTGGTTCCTACACATCAGAAAAACTGTTTTTT.

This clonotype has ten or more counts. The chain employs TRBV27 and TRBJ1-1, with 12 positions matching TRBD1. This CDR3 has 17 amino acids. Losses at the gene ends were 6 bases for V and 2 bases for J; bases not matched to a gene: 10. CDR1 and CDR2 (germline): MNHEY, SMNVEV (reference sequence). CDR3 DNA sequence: TGTGCCAGCAGCTCCCTGGGACAGGGGGCTCCTAACACTGAAGCTTTCTTT. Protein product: CASSSLGQGAPNTEAFF.

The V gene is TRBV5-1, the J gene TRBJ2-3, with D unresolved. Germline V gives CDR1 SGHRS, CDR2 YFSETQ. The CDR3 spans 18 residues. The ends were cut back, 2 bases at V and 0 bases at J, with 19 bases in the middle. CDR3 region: CASSLFVAVRSSTDTQYF. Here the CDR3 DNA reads TGCGCCAGCAGCTTATTCGTGGCGGTCCGAAGTAGCACAGATACGCAGTATTTT.

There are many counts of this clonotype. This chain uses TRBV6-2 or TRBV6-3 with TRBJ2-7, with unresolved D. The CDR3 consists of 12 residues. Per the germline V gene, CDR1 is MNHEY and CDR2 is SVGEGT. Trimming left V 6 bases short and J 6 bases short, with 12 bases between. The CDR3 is CASSYTPFEQYF. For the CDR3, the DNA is TGTGCCAGCAGCTATACACCGTTCGAGCAGTACTTC.

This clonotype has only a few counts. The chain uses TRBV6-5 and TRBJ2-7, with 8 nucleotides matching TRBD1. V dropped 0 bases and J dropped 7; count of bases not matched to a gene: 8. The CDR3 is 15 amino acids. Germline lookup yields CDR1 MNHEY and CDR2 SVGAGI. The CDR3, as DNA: TGTGCCAGCAGTTACTCCCCCGGACAGGGTCTAGAGCAGTACTTC. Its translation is CASSYSPGQGLEQYF.

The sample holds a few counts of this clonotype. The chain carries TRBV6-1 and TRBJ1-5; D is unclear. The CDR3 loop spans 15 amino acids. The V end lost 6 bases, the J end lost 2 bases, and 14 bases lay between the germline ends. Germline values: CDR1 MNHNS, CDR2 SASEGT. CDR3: CASSPFGFGNQPQHF. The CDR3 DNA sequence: TGTGCCAGCAGCCCATTTGGGTTTGGCAATCAGCCCCAGCATTTT.

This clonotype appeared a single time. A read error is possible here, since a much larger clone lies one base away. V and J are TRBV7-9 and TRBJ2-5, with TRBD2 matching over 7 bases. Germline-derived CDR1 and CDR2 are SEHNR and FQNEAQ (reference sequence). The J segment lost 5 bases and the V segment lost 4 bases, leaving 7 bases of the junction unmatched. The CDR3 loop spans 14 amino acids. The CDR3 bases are TGTGCCAGCAGCTCCCGACTAGCCCGCGAGACCCAGTACTTC. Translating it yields CASSSRLARETQYF.

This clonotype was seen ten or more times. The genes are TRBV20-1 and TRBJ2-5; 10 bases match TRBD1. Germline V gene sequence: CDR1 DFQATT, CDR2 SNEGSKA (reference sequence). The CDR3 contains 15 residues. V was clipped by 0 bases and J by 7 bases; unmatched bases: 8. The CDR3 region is CSARDGGTGDRTQYF. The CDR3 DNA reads TGCAGTGCTAGAGATGGTGGGACAGGGGATAGGACCCAGTACTTC.

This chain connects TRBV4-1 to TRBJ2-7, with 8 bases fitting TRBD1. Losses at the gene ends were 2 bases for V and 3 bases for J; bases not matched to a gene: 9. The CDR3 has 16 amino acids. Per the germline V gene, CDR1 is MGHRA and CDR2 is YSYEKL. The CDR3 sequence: CASSQSGGALYYEQYF. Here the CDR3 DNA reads TGCGCCAGCAGCCAATCAGGGGGCGCACTCTACTACGAGCAGTACTTC.

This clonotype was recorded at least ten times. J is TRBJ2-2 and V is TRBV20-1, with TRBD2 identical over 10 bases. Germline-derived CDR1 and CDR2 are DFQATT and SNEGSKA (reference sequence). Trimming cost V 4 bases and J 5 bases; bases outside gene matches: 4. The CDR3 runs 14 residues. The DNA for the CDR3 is TGCAGTGCTACTAGCGGGAGCCGAACCGGGGAGCTGTTTTTT. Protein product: CSATSGSRTGELFF.

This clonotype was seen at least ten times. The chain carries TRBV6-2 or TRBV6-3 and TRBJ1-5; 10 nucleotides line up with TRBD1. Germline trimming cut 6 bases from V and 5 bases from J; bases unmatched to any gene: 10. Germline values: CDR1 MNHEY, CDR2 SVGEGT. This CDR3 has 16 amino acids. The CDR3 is CASSRDRGRRDQPQHF. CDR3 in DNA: TGTGCCAGCAGCCGAGACAGGGGGCGGCGCGATCAGCCCCAGCATTTT.

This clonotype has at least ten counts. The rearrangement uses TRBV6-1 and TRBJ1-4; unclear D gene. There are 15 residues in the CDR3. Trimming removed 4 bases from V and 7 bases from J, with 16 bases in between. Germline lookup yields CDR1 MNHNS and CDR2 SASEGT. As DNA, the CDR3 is TGTGCCAGCAGTGGAGGACTGGGCGGAAGTGAAAAACTGTTTTTT. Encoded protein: CASSGGLGGSEKLFF.

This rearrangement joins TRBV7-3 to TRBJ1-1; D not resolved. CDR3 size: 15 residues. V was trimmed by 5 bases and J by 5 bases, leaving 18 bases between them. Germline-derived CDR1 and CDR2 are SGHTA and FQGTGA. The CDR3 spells CASSRYAAAITEAFF. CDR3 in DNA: TGTGCCAGCAGCCGATACGCCGCGGCTATTACTGAAGCTTTCTTT.

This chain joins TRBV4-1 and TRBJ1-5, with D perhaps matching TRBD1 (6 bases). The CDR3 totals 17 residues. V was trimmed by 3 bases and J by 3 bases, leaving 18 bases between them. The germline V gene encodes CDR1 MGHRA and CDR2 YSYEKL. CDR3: CASSHPGGGLINQPQHF. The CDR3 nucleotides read TGCGCCAGCAGCCATCCCGGGGGGGGGCTGATCAATCAGCCCCAGCATTTT.

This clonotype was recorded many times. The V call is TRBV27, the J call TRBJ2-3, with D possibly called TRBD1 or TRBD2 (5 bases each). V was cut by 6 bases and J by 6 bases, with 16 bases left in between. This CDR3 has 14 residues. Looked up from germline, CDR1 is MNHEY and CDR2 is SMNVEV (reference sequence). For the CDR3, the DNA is TGTGCCAGCAGCCGGGACGCCGCAGGGGATACGCAGTATTTT. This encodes CASSRDAAGDTQYF.

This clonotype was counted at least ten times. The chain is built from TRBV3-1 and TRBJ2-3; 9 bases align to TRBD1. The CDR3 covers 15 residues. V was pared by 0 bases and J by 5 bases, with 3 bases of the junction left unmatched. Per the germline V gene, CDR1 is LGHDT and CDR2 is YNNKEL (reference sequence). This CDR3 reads CASSQEGQGLDTQYF. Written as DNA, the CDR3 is TGTGCCAGCAGCCAAGAGGGACAGGGATTAGATACGCAGTATTTT.

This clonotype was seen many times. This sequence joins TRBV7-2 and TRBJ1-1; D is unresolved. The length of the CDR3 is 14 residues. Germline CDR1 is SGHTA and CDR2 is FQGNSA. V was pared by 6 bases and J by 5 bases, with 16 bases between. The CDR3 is CASRFVGGGTEAFF. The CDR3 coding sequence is TGTGCCAGCAGGTTCGTTGGAGGTGGAACTGAAGCTTTCTTT.

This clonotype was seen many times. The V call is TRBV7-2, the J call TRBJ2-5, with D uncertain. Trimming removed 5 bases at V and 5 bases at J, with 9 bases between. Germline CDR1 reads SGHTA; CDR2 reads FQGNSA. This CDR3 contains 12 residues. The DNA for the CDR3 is TGTGCCAGCAGCACGTTCCTCGAGACCCAGTACTTC. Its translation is CASSTFLETQYF.